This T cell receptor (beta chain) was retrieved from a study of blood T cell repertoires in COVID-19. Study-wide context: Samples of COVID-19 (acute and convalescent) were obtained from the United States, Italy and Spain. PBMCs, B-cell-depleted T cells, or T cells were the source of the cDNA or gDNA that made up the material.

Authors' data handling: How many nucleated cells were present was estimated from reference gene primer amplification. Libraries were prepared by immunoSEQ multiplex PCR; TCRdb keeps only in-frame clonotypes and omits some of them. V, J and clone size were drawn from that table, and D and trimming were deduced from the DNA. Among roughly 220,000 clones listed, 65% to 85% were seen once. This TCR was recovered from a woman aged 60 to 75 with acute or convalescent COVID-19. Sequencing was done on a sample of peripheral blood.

CDR3 residues: CASSPLQGPGNTIYF. CDR3 DNA sequence: TGTGCCAGCAGTCCACTACAGGGGCCTGGAAACACCATATATTTT. This chain uses TRBV6-6 with TRBJ1-3; 7 nucleotides line up with TRBD1. The CDR3 length is 15 residues. Trimming took 5 bases from V and 2 from J; bases not matched to a gene: 6. CDR1 and CDR2 from the germline V gene are MNHNY and SVGAGI (reference sequence).